These 5 T cell receptor beta chains were sequenced from one sample in a study of cytomegalovirus exposure and HLA in healthy donors. Method: immunoSEQ multiplex PCR; TCRdb's copy keeps in-frame clones and lacks some. The sample has some 170,000 clones; roughly 86% are singletons. Sequencing was performed on PBMCs. These receptors all stem from a man in his late teens or twenties in good health and CMV-seropositive.

V usage is TRBV11-2 and J usage is TRBJ2-7; tentatively, D is TRBD2 (6 bases). The germline V and J ends were trimmed by 0 bases and 7 bases, with 25 bases remaining between them. Germline CDR1 reads SGHAT; CDR2 reads FQNNGV. This CDR3 is built from 18 residues. The CDR3 coding sequence is TGTGCCAGCAGCTTAGATCCCTCGGGGGTGATTGGTATATGGGAGCAGTACTTC. This encodes CASSLDPSGVIGIWEQYF.

This clone was seen only a few times. The chain joins TRBV18 to TRBJ1-1; the match to TRBD1 covers 10 bases. This CDR3 is 16 amino acids long. V shed 1 base, J shed 1 base, and the junction held 3 bases outside the gene matches. Germline CDR1 KGHSH, CDR2 LQKENI. The CDR3 loop reads CASSPQTGGTNTEAFF. In DNA, the CDR3 is TGTGCCAGCTCACCACAGACAGGGGGCACGAACACTGAAGCTTTCTTT.

The CDR3 is CASSFGGRGTFGKLFF. The CDR3 DNA is TGTGCCAGCAGCTTCGGGGGCAGGGGGACCTTCGGCAAACTGTTTTTT. This sequence joins TRBV11-2 and TRBJ1-4, with 7 positions matching TRBD1. The CDR3 is 16 residues long. CDR1 is SGHAT and CDR2 is FQNNGV in the germline V gene. J gave up 11 bases and V 3 bases, and 15 bases lay outside the gene matches.

The rearrangement uses TRBV27 and TRBJ1-1; D possibly corresponds to TRBD1 (5 bases). Germline CDR1 MNHEY, CDR2 SMNVEV (reference sequence). V was clipped by 2 bases and J by 3 bases, with 16 bases between them. The CDR3 spans 16 residues. This CDR3 reads CASSLRLGRVDTEAFF. CDR3 DNA sequence: TGTGCCAGCAGTTTAAGGCTGGGCAGGGTGGACACTGAAGCTTTCTTT.

The chain joins TRBV27 to TRBJ2-5; possibly TRBD2 for D (6 bases). CDR1 is MNHEY, CDR2 SMNVEV, per germline (reference sequence). The CDR3 has 16 residues. Trimming cost V 3 bases and J 1 base, with 15 bases left between them. The DNA for the CDR3 is TGTGCCAGCAGTTTTTTGGCTAGCGCATCCCAAGAGACCCAGTACTTC. Translated, it gives CASSFLASASQETQYF.